This entry lists 20 T cell receptor beta chains sequenced from one sample in a study of regulatory T cells in long-lasting Graves disease. The time point was: newly diagnosed GD, antithyroid drugs for less than 3 months. With RNA extracted from PBMCs as input, the TCR library was made. Investigators prepared the TCR beta libraries by applying iRepertoire HTBI primers and Arm-PCR of CDR3 regions. MiXCR, applied by TCRdb to the multiplex PCR reads, yields one record per CDR3 protein. The sample records about half a million distinct CDR3 sequences, more than 10% being singletons. Another study also made use of these data, one on T cells in Graves' hyperthyroidism and ophthalmopathy.

This material consisted of peripheral blood mononuclear cells (PBMCs), taken at new diagnosis, from a patient treated with antithyroid drugs. The receptors stem from a woman aged 25-40 years with Graves disease.

The chain links TRBV29-1 to TRBJ2-2; no definite D call. Deletions cut 5 bases from V and 0 bases from J, with 1 base between. Germline CDR1 reads SQVTM; CDR2 reads ANQGSEA. The CDR3 loop spans 11 amino acids. CDR3: CSVTNTGELFF. As DNA, the CDR3 is TGCAGCGTTACGAACACCGGGGAGCTGTTTTTT.

This clonotype was observed many times. This rearrangement joins TRBV10-3 to TRBJ2-1; D remains unclear. The length of the CDR3 is 14 residues. The ends were cut back, 1 base at V and 0 bases at J, with 4 bases in the middle. CDR1 is ENHRY, CDR2 SYGVKD, per germline. The chain's CDR3 is CAISEWASYNEQFF. In DNA, the CDR3 is TGTGCCATCAGTGAGTGGGCCTCCTACAATGAGCAGTTCTTC.

This clonotype was counted only a few times. The V and J genes are TRBV18 and TRBJ2-7; perhaps TRBD2 as D (5 bases). The CDR3 covers 15 residues. CDR1 and CDR2 from the germline V gene are KGHSH and LQKENI. The V end lost 5 bases, the J end lost 7 bases, and 21 bases lay between the germline ends. DNA for the CDR3: TGTGCCAGCTCAGCGTCCGGGATCTCCACTCCGGAGCAGTACTTC. Protein product: CASSASGISTPEQYF.

This clonotype appeared many times. The rearrangement joins TRBV20-1 to TRBJ1-4; 8 bases match TRBD1. This CDR3 comprises 14 residues. CDR1 is DFQATT and CDR2 is SNEGSKA in the germline V gene (reference sequence). Trimming cost V 5 bases and J 7 bases; bases outside gene matches: 9. CDR3 sequence reads: CSAYKSGGVEKLFF. CDR3 coding DNA: TGCAGTGCTTATAAGTCAGGGGGCGTTGAAAAACTGTTTTTT.

This clonotype turned up a few times. In nucleotides, the CDR3 is TGTGCCAGCAGCTTGGTGTGGACAGGGGGCTCCTACAATGAGCAGTTCTTC. As protein: CASSLVWTGGSYNEQFF. The genes are TRBV5-5 and TRBJ2-1; 10 bases match TRBD1. The CDR3 has 17 amino acids. From germline, CDR1 is SGHKS and CDR2 YYEKEE (reference sequence). Trimming at V came to 0 bases and at J to 0 bases, leaving 3 bases not matched to a gene.

There are many counts of this clonotype. This rearrangement joins TRBV11-3 to TRBJ2-2; D unresolved. The CDR3 is made up of 12 amino acids. Germline lookup yields CDR1 SGHNT and CDR2 YENEEA. V lost 4 bases and J lost 6, with 6 bases in between. The CDR3 spells CASSSQAGELFF. The DNA for the CDR3 is TGTGCCAGCAGCTCCCAGGCCGGGGAGCTGTTTTTT.

Regarding this clonotype: A much more abundant neighbour one base away suggests this may be a read error. This chain joins TRBV11-2 and TRBJ2-3; 8 bases agree with TRBD2. The closer fit of TRBJ2-7 to the DNA end suggests the J call may be wrong. Germline V gives CDR1 SGHAT, CDR2 FQNNGV. The CDR3 consists of 14 residues. The CDR3 nucleotides read TGTGCCAGCAGCTTAGATTCACTAGCGGACGAGCAGTACTTC. Translation gives CASSLDSLADEQYF.

The chain employs TRBV5-1 and TRBJ1-6; D not certain. The CDR3 consists of 14 residues. From germline, CDR1 is SGHRS and CDR2 YFSETQ. Trimming took off 0 bases at V and 9 bases at J, with 10 bases between the two ends. Written as DNA, the CDR3 is TGCGCCAGCAGCTTGGGGACCGAAGGTTCACCCCTCCACTTT. Its protein product is CASSLGTEGSPLHF.

This clonotype was detected only a few times. The rearrangement joins TRBV10-3 to TRBJ2-4, with D perhaps given as TRBD1 or TRBD2 (6 bases each). V was trimmed by 11 bases and J by 3 bases, leaving 29 bases between them. Germline CDR1 ENHRY, CDR2 SYGVKD. The CDR3 length is 18 residues. In nucleotides, the CDR3 is TGTGCCGTATCGTTGGGACATGTTGGACCCGGGGGCAAAAACATTCAGTACTTC. Amino acid sequence: CAVSLGHVGPGGKNIQYF.

The chain links TRBV6-2 or TRBV6-3 to TRBJ1-5, with D tentatively TRBD1 (5 bases). This CDR3 is built from 17 residues. Trimming removed 5 bases at V and 2 bases at J, with 19 bases between. Germline V CDR1 and CDR2: MNHEY, SVGEGT. CDR3 nucleotide sequence: TGTGCCAGCAGTGAAGGCTGGCGGGGCGCGGGCAATCAGCCCCAGCATTTT. This sequence encodes CASSEGWRGAGNQPQHF.

In its sample, this clonotype was seen many times. The chain combines TRBV5-1 with TRBJ2-6, with D perhaps TRBD1 or TRBD2 (6 bases each). Germline V lookup: CDR1 SGHRS, CDR2 YFSETQ. The CDR3 spans 17 residues. V lost 4 bases and J lost 4, with 18 bases in between. The CDR3 spells CASSRAGGGRGANVLTF. The CDR3 DNA sequence: TGCGCCAGCAGCCGGGCAGGTGGGGGGCGCGGGGCCAACGTCCTGACTTTC.

This clonotype was recorded many times. The chain couples TRBV19 to TRBJ1-1; D unclear. V was pared by 3 bases and J by 1 base, with 18 bases between. CDR1 is LNHDA and CDR2 is SQIVND in the germline V gene (reference sequence). CDR3 length: 17 amino acids. CDR3 coding DNA: TGTGCCAGTAGTATCCCCGGGCGCCAACGATCGAACACTGAAGCTTTCTTT. It translates to CASSIPGRQRSNTEAFF. Supplemented by reference TRBV19 and TRBJ1-1, the full variable domain reads DGGITQSPKYLFRKEGQNVTLSCEQNLNHDAMYWYRQDPGQGLRLIYYSQIVNDFQKGDIAEGYSVSREKKESFPLTVTSAQKNPTAFYLCASSIPGRQRSNTEAFFGQGTRLTVV.

In this sample, this clonotype turned up a few times. The gene calls are TRBV28 and TRBJ1-5, with a tentative D call TRBD1 (5 bases). The V gene's germline CDR1 is MDHEN and CDR2 SYDVKM. This CDR3 is 18 amino acids long. The V gene lost 7 bases and the J gene lost 2 bases, with 24 bases spanning the gap. DNA for the CDR3: TGTGCCAGCAAGGAAGGGGCTCTTTCCGTTCGGGGCAATCAGCCCCAGCATTTT. Translated: CASKEGALSVRGNQPQHF.

Comments on this clonotype: Lacking the conserved final phenylalanine or tryptophan, this CDR3 likely reflects a read error. V gene TRBV2 combines with J gene TRBJ2-1, with a weak D call TRBD2 (5 bases). Germline V CDR1 and CDR2: SNHLY, FYNNEI. Trimming stripped 6 bases from V and 6 bases from J, with 9 bases between. The CDR3 covers 12 residues. The CDR3 reads CASRGTSNEQFL. The CDR3 DNA follows: TGTGCCAGCAGGGGTACTAGCAATGAGCAGTTCCTC.

This chain uses TRBV27 with TRBJ1-4; a possible D gene is TRBD1 (5 bases). Between the trimmed V and J ends, which lost 5 bases and 7 bases, there was a span of 14 bases. The CDR3 runs 14 residues. From germline, CDR1 is MNHEY and CDR2 SMNVEV (reference sequence). CDR3 DNA: TGTGCCAGCAGTCCACCCAGGGCGCGTGAAAAACTGTTTTTT. Residues: CASSPPRAREKLFF.

The sample holds many counts of this clonotype. The chain has TRBV28 and TRBJ2-7; TRBD1 agrees at 9 bases. CDR3 size: 14 residues. CDR1 and CDR2 from the germline V gene are MDHEN and SYDVKM. V gave up 6 bases and J gave up 3 bases; unmatched junction bases: 6. This chain's CDR3 is CASSLPGQGYEQYF. The CDR3 DNA sequence: TGTGCCAGCAGCTTACCGGGACAGGGCTACGAGCAGTACTTC.

This clonotype was seen repeatedly, ten times or more. The chain recombines TRBV7-9 with TRBJ1-1; D unclear. V lost 1 base to trimming and J lost 8 bases, with 8 bases between them. CDR3 size: 12 residues. In germline, CDR1 is SEHNR, CDR2 FQNEAQ (reference sequence). The DNA of the CDR3 is TGTGCCAGCAGCTTAGGAGGGTTCGAAGCTTTCTTT. It specifies CASSLGGFEAFF.

This clonotype appeared many times. The chain has TRBV20-1 and TRBJ2-5; the match to TRBD2 covers 9 bases. Per germline, CDR1 DFQATT and CDR2 SNEGSKA (reference sequence). Trimming removed 5 bases from V and 4 bases from J; junction bases left unmatched: 17. The CDR3 has 17 residues. The CDR3: CSADSRVTSGSGETQYF. CDR3 bases: TGCAGTGCTGACTCCCGCGTGACTAGCGGAAGTGGAGAGACCCAGTACTTC.

V and J are TRBV15 and TRBJ2-7, with TRBD2 as a possible D gene (6 bases). The CDR3 has 15 amino acids. Germline CDR1 reads LNHNV; CDR2 reads YYDKDF (reference sequence). Trimming left V 5 bases short and J 0 bases short, with 14 bases between. The DNA for the CDR3 is TGTGCCACCAGCCGCAGCGGGCTTAACTCCTACGAGCAGTACTTC. This gives the protein CATSRSGLNSYEQYF.

Many counts were recorded for this clonotype. The chain recombines TRBV2 with TRBJ1-5; 9 bases are shared with TRBD1. The ends lost 2 bases at V and 4 bases at J; junction bases unmatched: 6. Germline CDR1 reads SNHLY; CDR2 reads FYNNEI. This CDR3 is 16 amino acids long. CDR3 DNA: TGTGCCAGCAGTGAACGGGACAGGGTTCAGAATCAGCCCCAGCATTTT. Amino acids: CASSERDRVQNQPQHF.